This TCR beta chain was captured in a study of PD-1 blockade in classical Hodgkin lymphoma. Time point specified: cycle 4 day 1 (C4D1), after 6 weeks of nivolumab. Relapse was seen in all patients after autologous stem cell transplantation, and brentuximab vedotin exposure was variable. Magnetic negative selection of thawed PBMCs was the method by which CD4+ T cells were purified. V was trimmed by 4 bases and J by 3 bases, leaving 7 bases between them. The CDR3 extends over 12 amino acids. Germline CDR1 and CDR2: SGHKS and YYEKEE (reference sequence). Clones were read by immunoSEQ multiplex PCR, and TCRdb kept only the in-frame ones, dropping some. The sample lists fewer than 35,000 clones, around 84% occurring once.

Specimen: CD4+ T cells from blood, collected before the fourth cycle of nivolumab. This receptor was obtained from a human donor with classical Hodgkin lymphoma. The chain recombines TRBV5-5 with TRBJ1-1; D unresolved. CDR3 in amino acids: CASSQFDTEAFF. As DNA, the CDR3 is TGTGCCAGCAGCCAGTTTGACACTGAAGCTTTCTTT.